Listed below are T cell receptor beta chains from one sample, sequenced in a study of molecular identifiers for immune sequencing clone quantification. In TCRdb, the PCR reads were re-called with MiXCR into one record per CDR3 protein. This table holds some 65,000 distinct CDR3 sequences, about a fifth found once. Input material: naive CD8+ T cells from blood, with Jurkat cell RNA spiked in. The receptors were sampled from a human donor in good health. Some libraries in this study had Jurkat cell RNA spiked in. CDR3s include the opening cysteine and the closing phenylalanine or tryptophan. A D gene is named only where the DNA matches it firmly. Some rows mark clone size as missing; the rest say once, few, many or name a class of expanded clone.

j_call: TRBJ2-7; clone_size: many; d_call: TRBD2; v_call: TRBV6-2/TRBV6-3; cdr3_nt: TGTGCCAGCATCGAGTATAGCGGGAGTTCCGAGCAGTACTTC; cdr3_aa: CASIEYSGSSEQYF
j_call: TRBJ2-3; clone_size: many; d_call: NA; v_call: TRBV7-9; cdr3_nt: TGTGCCAGCAGCTTAGTGGCCAGCCACTTCACAGATACGCAGTATTTT; cdr3_aa: CASSLVASHFTDTQYF
j_call: TRBJ1-1; clone_size: many; d_call: NA; v_call: TRBV20-1; cdr3_nt: TGCAGTGCTAGAGATTATGGGGTCAAGGACACTGGAGCTTTCTTT; cdr3_aa: CSARDYGVKDTGAFF
j_call: TRBJ2-7; clone_size: NA; d_call: NA; v_call: TRBV7-8; cdr3_nt: TGTGCCAGCAGCGAGGGGAACGAGCAGTACTTC; cdr3_aa: CASSEGNEQYF
j_call: TRBJ2-1; clone_size: few; d_call: NA; v_call: TRBV7-9; cdr3_nt: TGTGCCACGTACAACGCGGGAACCTACAATGAGCAGTTCTTC; cdr3_aa: CATYNAGTYNEQFF
j_call: TRBJ2-1; clone_size: many; d_call: NA; v_call: TRBV19; cdr3_nt: TGTGCCAGTAGTATTCTTAGTAACAATGAGCAGTTCTTC; cdr3_aa: CASSILSNNEQFF
j_call: TRBJ2-3; clone_size: NA; d_call: TRBD1; v_call: TRBV3-1; cdr3_nt: TGTGCCAGCAGCGGGGGACAGAGCTTCACAGATACGCAGTATTTT; cdr3_aa: CASSGGQSFTDTQYF
j_call: TRBJ2-3; clone_size: many; d_call: NA; v_call: TRBV7-9; cdr3_nt: TGTGCCAGCAGCCTAGAAGCGCAGTATTTT; cdr3_aa: CASSLEAQYF
j_call: TRBJ2-7; clone_size: many; d_call: NA; v_call: TRBV6-2/TRBV6-3; cdr3_nt: TGTGCCAGCAGTTACTCCTTCCTGACCTACTACGAGCAGTACTTC; cdr3_aa: CASSYSFLTYYEQYF
j_call: TRBJ2-3; clone_size: many; d_call: NA; v_call: TRBV7-8; cdr3_nt: TGTGCCAGCAGCTTTAGGGGGAGCTATCCAGATACGCAGTATTTT; cdr3_aa: CASSFRGSYPDTQYF
j_call: TRBJ1-3; clone_size: many; d_call: NA; v_call: TRBV10-2; cdr3_nt: TGCGCCAGCAGTGACGGGGCCCTCTCTGGAAACACCATATATTTT; cdr3_aa: CASSDGALSGNTIYF
j_call: TRBJ2-3; clone_size: few; d_call: TRBD2; v_call: TRBV12-3/TRBV12-4; cdr3_nt: TGTGCCAGCAGTTTAGTGGCGGGAGAGGGGACGGATACGCAGTATTTT; cdr3_aa: CASSLVAGEGTDTQYF
j_call: TRBJ2-7; clone_size: many; d_call: TRBD1; v_call: TRBV7-9; cdr3_nt: TGTGCCAGCAGCCGACCACAGGGGGTTTACGACTACGAGCAGTACTTC; cdr3_aa: CASSRPQGVYDYEQYF
j_call: TRBJ2-3; clone_size: many; d_call: NA; v_call: TRBV3-1; cdr3_nt: TGTGCCAGCAGCCAAGTGGACAGCACAGATACGCAGTATTTT; cdr3_aa: CASSQVDSTDTQYF
j_call: TRBJ2-1; clone_size: many; d_call: NA; v_call: TRBV4-1; cdr3_nt: TGCGCCAGCAGCCATGTAACATTAGCCCGCCATGAGCAGTTCTTC; cdr3_aa: CASSHVTLARHEQFF
j_call: TRBJ2-7; clone_size: many; d_call: NA; v_call: TRBV6-2/TRBV6-3; cdr3_nt: TGTGCCAGCAGTTACGGGACCTACGAGCAGTACTTC; cdr3_aa: CASSYGTYEQYF
j_call: TRBJ1-1; clone_size: many; d_call: NA; v_call: TRBV28; cdr3_nt: TGTGCCAGCAGGGCGGCCCCAGGACAGCTCGCTGAAGCTTTCTTT; cdr3_aa: CASRAAPGQLAEAFF
j_call: TRBJ1-1; clone_size: many; d_call: TRBD1; v_call: TRBV13; cdr3_nt: TGTGCCAGCAGACAAGAGACAGGGGAGAACACTGAAGCTTTCTTT; cdr3_aa: CASRQETGENTEAFF
j_call: TRBJ2-7; clone_size: many; d_call: NA; v_call: TRBV7-8; cdr3_nt: TGTGCCAGCAGCTTAGGTCTCCACTACGAGCAGTACTTC; cdr3_aa: CASSLGLHYEQYF
j_call: TRBJ2-1; clone_size: few; d_call: TRBD2; v_call: TRBV7-9; cdr3_nt: TGTGCCAGCAGCTTAGCTAGCGGGCGATACAATGAGCAGTTCTTC; cdr3_aa: CASSLASGRYNEQFF
j_call: TRBJ2-3; clone_size: few; d_call: NA; v_call: TRBV12-3/TRBV12-4; cdr3_nt: TGTGCCAGCAGTTTAACCCCCCCGGTTTACACAGATACGCAGTATTTT; cdr3_aa: CASSLTPPVYTDTQYF
j_call: TRBJ2-1; clone_size: few; d_call: NA; v_call: TRBV7-6; cdr3_nt: TGTGCCAGCAGCTTAGGCGGCGGGATCACCTACAATGAGCAGTTCTTC; cdr3_aa: CASSLGGGITYNEQFF
j_call: TRBJ2-3; clone_size: NA; d_call: NA; v_call: TRBV6-5; cdr3_nt: TGTGCCAGCAGGTACGGGATTGGCGCAGGTACGCAGTATTTT; cdr3_aa: CASRYGIGAGTQYF
j_call: TRBJ1-1; clone_size: many; d_call: NA; v_call: TRBV19; cdr3_nt: TGTGCCAGTAGCGAAGGGGTCTGGAACACTGAAGCTTTCTTT; cdr3_aa: CASSEGVWNTEAFF
j_call: TRBJ2-2; clone_size: many; d_call: NA; v_call: TRBV28; cdr3_nt: TGTGCCAGCAGTTTTTCGATGCTCGAGGAGTGGAACACCGGGGAGCTGTTTTTT; cdr3_aa: CASSFSMLEEWNTGELFF
j_call: TRBJ2-3; clone_size: many; d_call: NA; v_call: TRBV9; cdr3_nt: TGTGCCAGCAGCGTAGAAGGGGGCACAGATACGCAGTATTTT; cdr3_aa: CASSVEGGTDTQYF
j_call: TRBJ1-4; clone_size: many; d_call: NA; v_call: TRBV28; cdr3_nt: TGTGCCAGCAGTCCACAGCCTTGGGCAGGTGAAAAACTGTTTTTT; cdr3_aa: CASSPQPWAGEKLFF
j_call: TRBJ2-7; clone_size: NA; d_call: TRBD1; v_call: TRBV5-1; cdr3_nt: TGCGCCAGCAGCCAAGGGGGCAACGAGCAGTACTTC; cdr3_aa: CASSQGGNEQYF
j_call: TRBJ2-3; clone_size: many; d_call: TRBD2; v_call: TRBV2; cdr3_nt: TGTGCCAGCAGTGATAGACTAGCGGGAGTCCCTACGCAGTATTTT; cdr3_aa: CASSDRLAGVPTQYF
j_call: TRBJ2-3; clone_size: many; d_call: NA; v_call: TRBV29-1; cdr3_nt: TGCAGCGTTGACGGGTTCGGGCACCCAAGCACAGATACGCAGTATTTT; cdr3_aa: CSVDGFGHPSTDTQYF
j_call: TRBJ2-7; clone_size: many; d_call: NA; v_call: TRBV4-3; cdr3_nt: TGCGCCAGCAGCCCCTCCGAAGCGGAGCTAACCTACGAGCAGTACTTC; cdr3_aa: CASSPSEAELTYEQYF
j_call: TRBJ2-7; clone_size: many; d_call: TRBD1; v_call: TRBV12-3/TRBV12-4; cdr3_nt: TGTGCCAGCAGTTTCTCCGGCAGGGGGCATCACGAGCAGTACTTC; cdr3_aa: CASSFSGRGHHEQYF
j_call: TRBJ2-2; clone_size: NA; d_call: NA; v_call: TRBV29-1; cdr3_nt: TGCAGCGTTGTAGGGGCGGGCTCGCTGTTTTTT; cdr3_aa: CSVVGAGSLFF
j_call: TRBJ2-7; clone_size: many; d_call: TRBD1; v_call: TRBV29-1; cdr3_nt: TGCAGCGTTGGGACAGGGCTCTACGAGCAGTACTTC; cdr3_aa: CSVGTGLYEQYF
j_call: TRBJ2-7; clone_size: NA; d_call: TRBD2; v_call: TRBV4-1; cdr3_nt: TGCGCCAGCAGCCTCGGAACTAGCGGGAGCGACGAGCAGTACTTC; cdr3_aa: CASSLGTSGSDEQYF
j_call: TRBJ2-7; clone_size: many; d_call: NA; v_call: TRBV12-5; cdr3_nt: TGTGCTAGTGGACCTGAAGCGGGCTACGAGCAGTACTTC; cdr3_aa: CASGPEAGYEQYF
j_call: TRBJ2-1; clone_size: many; d_call: TRBD1; v_call: TRBV27; cdr3_nt: TGTGCCAGCAGTTCCGACAGGGGGAACAATGAGCAGTTCTTC; cdr3_aa: CASSSDRGNNEQFF
j_call: TRBJ1-1; clone_size: many; d_call: NA; v_call: TRBV28; cdr3_nt: TGTGCCAGCAGTTTAAGCGTCAGACCCTTGGACACTGAAGCTTTCTTT; cdr3_aa: CASSLSVRPLDTEAFF
j_call: TRBJ1-5; clone_size: many; d_call: NA; v_call: TRBV28; cdr3_nt: TGTGCCAGCAGTTACGACAGGAAAAATCAGCCCCAGCATTTT; cdr3_aa: CASSYDRKNQPQHF
j_call: TRBJ2-7; clone_size: many; d_call: NA; v_call: TRBV7-9; cdr3_nt: TGTGCCAGCAGCTTTGACTCTCCCTACGAGCAGTACTTC; cdr3_aa: CASSFDSPYEQYF
j_call: TRBJ2-5; clone_size: many; d_call: NA; v_call: TRBV11-3; cdr3_nt: TGTGCCAGCACCAACGGACCGCACCAAGAGACCCAGTACTTC; cdr3_aa: CASTNGPHQETQYF
j_call: TRBJ2-7; clone_size: few; d_call: TRBD2; v_call: TRBV5-3; cdr3_nt: TGTGCCAGCAGCTTTTATGGGACTAGACCTTCCGAGCAGTACTTC; cdr3_aa: CASSFYGTRPSEQYF
j_call: TRBJ1-5; clone_size: many; d_call: NA; v_call: TRBV2; cdr3_nt: TGTGCCAGCAGACAGGCGTCATTAGGCGGTCAGCCCCAGCATTTT; cdr3_aa: CASRQASLGGQPQHF
j_call: TRBJ2-2; clone_size: many; d_call: NA; v_call: TRBV5-3; cdr3_nt: TGTGCCAGAAGCCTCCAGGCCCTATTGAGCGGACGGAACACCGGGGAGCTGTTTTTT; cdr3_aa: CARSLQALLSGRNTGELFF
j_call: TRBJ2-4; clone_size: few; d_call: TRBD2; v_call: TRBV7-8; cdr3_nt: TGTGCCAGCAGCTCGGGACTAGCGGGACCTCTTGAAGTGTTTGGCAAAAACATTCAGTACTTC; cdr3_aa: CASSSGLAGPLEVFGKNIQYF
j_call: TRBJ1-2; clone_size: many; d_call: NA; v_call: TRBV20-1; cdr3_nt: TGCAGTGCTAGAGATTTAACCGACAGTAACTATGGCTACACCTTC; cdr3_aa: CSARDLTDSNYGYTF
j_call: TRBJ2-4; clone_size: many; d_call: NA; v_call: TRBV7-9; cdr3_nt: TGTGCCAGCAGCTTTTTCGGTATTTTTCGACAGTCCAAAAACATTCAGTACTTC; cdr3_aa: CASSFFGIFRQSKNIQYF
j_call: TRBJ2-1; clone_size: NA; d_call: NA; v_call: TRBV12-3/TRBV12-4; cdr3_nt: TGTGCCAGCAGTTTAGCGCCTAGCGTGAGGGAGCAGTTCTTC; cdr3_aa: CASSLAPSVREQFF
j_call: TRBJ2-3; clone_size: many; d_call: NA; v_call: TRBV7-2; cdr3_nt: TGTGCCAGCAGCTTTGTTAGCGGAGTCACAGATACGCAGTATTTT; cdr3_aa: CASSFVSGVTDTQYF
j_call: TRBJ2-7; clone_size: many; d_call: NA; v_call: TRBV7-9; cdr3_nt: TGTGCCAGCAGCTTGGGCGACCCCCCCGTATACGAGCAGTACTTC; cdr3_aa: CASSLGDPPVYEQYF
j_call: TRBJ1-4; clone_size: many; d_call: NA; v_call: TRBV2; cdr3_nt: TGTGCCAGCACTCAATTCGGGGGACGCAATGAAAAACTGTTTTTT; cdr3_aa: CASTQFGGRNEKLFF
j_call: TRBJ2-7; clone_size: many; d_call: TRBD1; v_call: TRBV29-1; cdr3_nt: TGCAGCGTCGATCCGGGACAGGGGAGTTACGAGCAGTACTTC; cdr3_aa: CSVDPGQGSYEQYF
j_call: TRBJ1-3; clone_size: many; d_call: NA; v_call: TRBV28; cdr3_nt: TGTGCCAGCAAAGGGGGGAGCTCTGGAAACACCATATATTTT; cdr3_aa: CASKGGSSGNTIYF